Listed below are T cell receptor beta chains from one sample, sequenced in a study of human T cells and chemical hapten exposure. TCRdb redid the calling of the RACE reads with MiXCR, one entry per CDR3 protein. Of 60,000 to 80,000 distinct CDR3 sequences detected, roughly 6.7% appear once; the ten largest clones hold around 1.6%. The sequences come from whole blood, collected in connection with sensitization to the hapten diphenylcyclopropenone (DPC). Every receptor here comes from a woman aged 30 to 39 with alopecia areata. Some clones in this sample may be carry-over from other donors' samples. Both conserved end residues are part of each CDR3. The order of the fields is clone size, D gene, J gene, V gene, CDR3 protein, CDR3 DNA. The D gene is left open where the match is weak. Not every row has a clone size; where given, it reads once, few, many or a size class.

many	TRBD1	TRBJ1-2	TRBV27	CASSLSGGNYGYTF	TGTGCCAGCAGTTTATCAGGGGGCAACTATGGCTACACCTTC
many	NA	TRBJ2-3	TRBV3-1	CASSQDALGPDTQYF	TGTGCCAGCAGCCAAGATGCGCTAGGCCCAGATACGCAGTATTTT
few	NA	TRBJ1-2	TRBV6-5	CASRLDTNYGYTF	TGTGCCAGCAGACTTGACACCAACTATGGCTACACCTTC
few	TRBD2	TRBJ2-3	TRBV13	CASSLPKLAGDTQYF	TGTGCCAGCAGCTTACCCAAACTAGCGGGTGATACGCAGTATTTT
many	NA	TRBJ1-4	TRBV20-1	CSASRNNEKLFF	TGCAGTGCTAGTAGGAACAATGAAAAACTGTTTTTT
many	NA	TRBJ2-3	TRBV2	CASSALTDTQYF	TGTGCCAGCAGTGCCCTAACAGATACGCAGTATTTT
many	TRBD1	TRBJ1-1	TRBV5-1	CASSLLTGGDTEAFF	TGCGCCAGCAGCTTGCTAACAGGGGGCGACACTGAAGCTTTCTTT
few	TRBD2	TRBJ2-7	TRBV5-1	CASSSGLGGYEQYF	TGCGCCAGCAGCTCCGGTCTGGGGGGGTACGAGCAGTACTTC
many	NA	TRBJ1-6	TRBV2	CASSEGAGANSPLHF	TGTGCCAGCAGTGAAGGGGCGGGCGCTAATTCACCCCTCCACTTT
many	TRBD1	TRBJ1-1	TRBV12-3/TRBV12-4	CASSEGGRTEAFF	TGTGCCAGCAGTGAAGGGGGCAGGACTGAAGCTTTCTTT
few	TRBD2	TRBJ2-3	TRBV7-6	CASSFRLAGLTDTQYF	TGTGCCAGCAGCTTCAGGCTAGCGGGGTTGACAGATACGCAGTATTTT
many	NA	TRBJ1-1	TRBV30	CAWNRGAASHGTDTEAFF	TGTGCCTGGAACCGCGGGGCCGCGAGTCACGGTACGGACACTGAAGCTTTCTTT
few	NA	TRBJ1-5	TRBV30	CAWSTLNQPQHF	TGTGCCTGGAGTACCTTAAATCAGCCCCAGCATTTT
few	TRBD1	TRBJ2-1	TRBV15	CATSTARDRDNEQFF	TGTGCCACCAGCACAGCCCGGGACAGGGACAATGAGCAGTTCTTC
many	NA	TRBJ1-1	TRBV2	CASSETAMNTEAFF	TGTGCCAGCAGTGAAACAGCAATGAACACTGAAGCTTTCTTT
many	NA	TRBJ2-6	TRBV6-6	CASRIGGGNSGANVLTF	TGTGCCAGCAGGATTGGAGGCGGAAACTCTGGGGCCAACGTCCTGACTTTC
many	NA	TRBJ2-3	TRBV20-1	CSGLGGAGTDTQYF	TGCAGTGGACTGGGGGGCGCGGGGACAGATACGCAGTATTTT
many	NA	TRBJ2-3	TRBV7-2	CASSLGTRLSTDTQYF	TGTGCCAGCAGCCTCGGGACTCGCCTTAGCACAGATACGCAGTATTTT
few	NA	TRBJ1-1	TRBV27	CASSLSSSRGPLNEAFF	TGTGCCAGCAGTTTATCCTCATCACGGGGCCCGTTAAACGAAGCTTTCTTT
many	TRBD2	TRBJ2-1	TRBV2	CASRLAGVYNEQFF	TGTGCCAGTCGACTAGCGGGGGTTTACAATGAGCAGTTCTTC
few	NA	TRBJ1-5	TRBV12-3/TRBV12-4	CASSLGFRHAEGNQPQHF	TGTGCCAGCAGTTTAGGATTCCGACACGCGGAGGGCAATCAGCCCCAGCATTTT
many	TRBD2	TRBJ2-7	TRBV6-1	CASTSLPSSGVSHEQYF	TGTGCCAGCACTAGCCTTCCCTCTAGCGGGGTGTCGCACGAGCAGTACTTC
many	NA	TRBJ1-1	TRBV7-9	CASSANREGGAFF	TGTGCCAGCAGCGCAAACAGGGAAGGGGGAGCTTTCTTT
few	TRBD1	TRBJ1-2	TRBV6-5	CASSYRGQGRNYGDTF	TGTGCCAGCAGTTACAGGGGACAGGGGCGAAACTATGGCGACACCTTC
many	NA	TRBJ2-1	TRBV2	CASSESMWGDGSNEQFF	TGTGCCAGCAGTGAAAGTATGTGGGGCGACGGGAGCAATGAGCAGTTCTTC
few	TRBD1	TRBJ1-6	TRBV12-3/TRBV12-4	CASRPQGPDSPLHF	TGTGCCAGCAGACCACAGGGGCCGGATTCACCCCTCCACTTT
many	NA	TRBJ2-7	TRBV12-3/TRBV12-4	CASSRIDSYEQYF	TGTGCCAGCAGTAGGATAGACTCCTACGAGCAGTACTTC
many	NA	TRBJ1-4	TRBV7-2	CASSFTGTGGGKLFF	TGTGCCAGCAGTTTTACGGGCACAGGCGGGGGAAAACTGTTTTTT
many	NA	TRBJ1-4	TRBV20-1	CSARSGAREKLFF	TGCAGTGCTAGGTCAGGGGCGCGTGAAAAACTGTTTTTT
NA	NA	TRBJ2-1	TRBV20-1	CSAMTGYNEQFF	TGCAGTGCTATGACAGGCTACAATGAGCAGTTCTTC
many	NA	TRBJ1-1	TRBV6-6	CASSYSGSGEAFF	TGTGCCAGCAGTTACTCCGGGTCTGGAGAAGCTTTCTTT
many	TRBD1	TRBJ1-1	TRBV29-1	CSVDRGPGTEAFF	TGCAGCGTTGACAGGGGGCCGGGCACTGAAGCTTTCTTT
NA	NA	TRBJ1-5	TRBV27	CASSLGAHQPQHF	TGTGCCAGCAGTTTAGGAGCCCATCAGCCCCAGCATTTT
many	NA	TRBJ1-4	TRBV7-9	CASSEIGGIEKLFF	TGTGCCAGCAGCGAAATAGGGGGAATTGAAAAACTGTTTTTT
many	NA	TRBJ2-4	TRBV5-1	CASSPWTSSVNIQYF	TGCGCCAGCAGCCCATGGACATCTTCAGTCAACATTCAGTACTTC
few	NA	TRBJ1-1	TRBV29-1	CSVARAGEAFF	TGCAGCGTTGCCCGGGCTGGTGAAGCTTTCTTT
many	NA	TRBJ1-1	TRBV20-1	CSARDTANTEAFF	TGCAGTGCTAGGGACACCGCGAACACTGAAGCTTTCTTT
few	NA	TRBJ2-1	TRBV14	CASSQDRGTLKFF	TGTGCCAGCAGCCAAGATCGGGGGACGTTGAAGTTCTTC
NA	NA	TRBJ1-2	TRBV11-2	CASRRDNNYGYTF	TGTGCCAGCAGGAGGGACAATAACTATGGCTACACCTTC
many	TRBD2	TRBJ2-3	TRBV20-1	CSAILGGGATDTQYF	TGCAGTGCTATCTTGGGCGGGGGGGCCACAGATACGCAGTATTTT
NA	NA	TRBJ2-7	TRBV20-1	CSARPILTLYEQYF	TGCAGTGCTAGACCCATTTTGACTCTCTACGAGCAGTACTTC
NA	NA	TRBJ1-4	TRBV2	CASSTSATNEKLFF	TGTGCCAGCAGCACAAGTGCAACTAATGAAAAACTGTTTTTT
many	NA	TRBJ2-1	TRBV3-1	CASSQSGLEQFF	TGTGCCAGCAGCCAGTCAGGACTAGAGCAGTTCTTC
few	TRBD2	TRBJ2-2	TRBV11-2	CASSPGTSGGPDTGELFF	TGTGCCAGCAGTCCGGGTACTAGCGGGGGGCCCGACACCGGGGAGCTGTTTTTT
few	TRBD1	TRBJ1-1	TRBV30	CAWSRGDRGNTEAFF	TGTGCCTGGAGTAGGGGGGACAGGGGTAACACTGAAGCTTTCTTT
few	TRBD1	TRBJ2-7	TRBV12-3/TRBV12-4	CASSRRGRVYEQYF	TGTGCCAGCAGCCGCAGGGGGCGCGTCTACGAGCAGTACTTC
many	NA	TRBJ1-1	TRBV4-2	CASSQDGSAINTEAFF	TGTGCCAGCAGCCAAGATGGTTCAGCAATCAACACTGAAGCTTTCTTT
NA	NA	TRBJ1-1	TRBV14	CASSQAQGRNTEAFF	TGTGCCAGCAGCCAAGCGCAAGGCAGGAACACTGAAGCTTTCTTT
many	TRBD1	TRBJ2-2	TRBV12-3/TRBV12-4	CASRVLGGQGINTGELFF	TGTGCCAGCAGGGTATTGGGCGGACAGGGTATCAACACCGGGGAGCTGTTTTTT
NA	TRBD1	TRBJ1-6	TRBV12-3/TRBV12-4	CASSPDRSPLHF	TGTGCCAGCAGCCCGGACAGGTCACCCCTCCACTTT
few	NA	TRBJ1-2	TRBV9	CASSVGLRESNYGDTF	TGTGCCAGCAGCGTAGGGCTTCGGGAATCTAACTATGGCGACACCTTC
NA	NA	TRBJ2-3	TRBV6-5	CASSYGWGSTDTQYF	TGTGCCAGCAGTTACGGTTGGGGGAGCACAGATACGCAGTATTTT
many	NA	TRBJ2-7	TRBV20-1	CSARGGTYEQYF	TGCAGTGCTAGAGGCGGTACTTACGAGCAGTACTTC